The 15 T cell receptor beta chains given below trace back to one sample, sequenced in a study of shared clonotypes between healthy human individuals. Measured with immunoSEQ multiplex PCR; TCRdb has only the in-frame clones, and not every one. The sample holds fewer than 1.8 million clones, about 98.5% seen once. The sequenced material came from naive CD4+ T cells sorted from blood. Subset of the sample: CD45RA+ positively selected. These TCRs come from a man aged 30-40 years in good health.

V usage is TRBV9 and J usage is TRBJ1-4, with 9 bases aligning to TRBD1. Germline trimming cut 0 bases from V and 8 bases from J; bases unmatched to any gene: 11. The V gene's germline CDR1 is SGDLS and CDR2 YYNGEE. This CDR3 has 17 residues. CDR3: CASSVGPRGQGDEKLFF. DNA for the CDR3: TGTGCCAGCAGCGTAGGTCCTCGGGGACAGGGAGACGAAAAACTGTTTTTT.

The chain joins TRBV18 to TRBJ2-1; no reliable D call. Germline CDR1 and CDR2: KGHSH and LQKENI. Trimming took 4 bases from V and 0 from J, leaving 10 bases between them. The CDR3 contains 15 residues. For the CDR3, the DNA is TGTGCCAGCTCACGTACAGTTAGCTCCTACAATGAGCAGTTCTTC. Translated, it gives CASSRTVSSYNEQFF.

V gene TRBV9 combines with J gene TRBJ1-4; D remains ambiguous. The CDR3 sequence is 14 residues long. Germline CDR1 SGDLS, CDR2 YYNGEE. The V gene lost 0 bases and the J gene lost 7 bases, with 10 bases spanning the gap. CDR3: CASSVGRRGEKLFF. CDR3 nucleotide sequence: TGTGCCAGCAGCGTAGGACGGCGTGGTGAAAAACTGTTTTTT.

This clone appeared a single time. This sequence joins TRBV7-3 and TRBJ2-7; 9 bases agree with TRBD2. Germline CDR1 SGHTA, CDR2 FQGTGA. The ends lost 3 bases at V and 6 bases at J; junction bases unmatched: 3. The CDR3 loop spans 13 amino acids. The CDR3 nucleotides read TGTGCCAGCAGCTTCGTAGCGGGAGCCGAGCAGTACTTC. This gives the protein CASSFVAGAEQYF.

CDR3 DNA: TGTGCCAGCAGCTTTTTAGGTAGCAATCAGCCCCAGCATTTT. Protein sequence: CASSFLGSNQPQHF. The rearrangement joins TRBV5-8 to TRBJ1-5; the D is unclear. The germline gives CDR1 SGHTS, CDR2 YDEGEE. The CDR3 totals 14 residues. V shed 2 bases and J shed 0 bases, with 6 bases lying between them.

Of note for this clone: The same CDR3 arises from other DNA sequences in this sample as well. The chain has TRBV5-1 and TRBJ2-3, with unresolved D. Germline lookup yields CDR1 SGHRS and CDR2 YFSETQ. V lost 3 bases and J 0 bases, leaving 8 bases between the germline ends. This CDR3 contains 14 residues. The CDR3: CASSSPDSTDTQYF. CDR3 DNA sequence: TGCGCCAGCAGCTCCCCGGACAGCACAGATACGCAGTATTTT.

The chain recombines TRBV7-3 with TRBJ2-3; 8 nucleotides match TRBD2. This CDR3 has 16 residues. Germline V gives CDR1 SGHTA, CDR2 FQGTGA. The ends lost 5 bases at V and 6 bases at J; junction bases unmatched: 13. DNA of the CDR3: TGTGCCAGCAGCAAGCTTAGCGGGAATCCCGGGGATACGCAGTATTTT. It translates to CASSKLSGNPGDTQYF.

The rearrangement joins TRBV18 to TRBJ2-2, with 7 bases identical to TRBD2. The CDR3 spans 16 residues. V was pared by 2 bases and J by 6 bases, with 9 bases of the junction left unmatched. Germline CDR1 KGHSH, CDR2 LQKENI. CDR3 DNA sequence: TGTGCCAGCTCACCAAGCGGGGTGGCTTTCTCCGGGGAGCTGTTTTTT. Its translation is CASSPSGVAFSGELFF.

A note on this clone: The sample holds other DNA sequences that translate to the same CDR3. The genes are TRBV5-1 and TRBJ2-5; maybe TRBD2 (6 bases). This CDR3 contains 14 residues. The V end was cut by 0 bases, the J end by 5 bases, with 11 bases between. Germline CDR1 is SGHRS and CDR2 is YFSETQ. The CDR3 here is CASSLVPGGETQYF. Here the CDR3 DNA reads TGCGCCAGCAGCTTGGTCCCAGGAGGGGAGACCCAGTACTTC.

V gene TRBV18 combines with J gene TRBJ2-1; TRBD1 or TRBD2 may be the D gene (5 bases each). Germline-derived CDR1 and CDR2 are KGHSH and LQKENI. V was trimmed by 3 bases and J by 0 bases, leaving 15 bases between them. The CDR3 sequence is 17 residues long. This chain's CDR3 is CASSPIGARNSYNEQFF. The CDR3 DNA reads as TGTGCCAGCTCACCGATCGGGGCGCGGAACTCCTACAATGAGCAGTTCTTC.

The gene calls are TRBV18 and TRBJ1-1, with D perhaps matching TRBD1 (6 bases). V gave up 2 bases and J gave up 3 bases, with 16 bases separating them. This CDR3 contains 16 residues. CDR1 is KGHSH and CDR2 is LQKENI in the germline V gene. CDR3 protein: CASSPARSGGYTEAFF. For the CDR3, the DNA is TGTGCCAGCTCACCAGCAAGATCCGGGGGCTACACTGAAGCTTTCTTT.

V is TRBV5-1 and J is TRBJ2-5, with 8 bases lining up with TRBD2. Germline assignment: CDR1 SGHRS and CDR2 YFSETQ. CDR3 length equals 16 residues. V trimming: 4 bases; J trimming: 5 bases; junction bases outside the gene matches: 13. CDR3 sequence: CASSPEVTGGSETQYF. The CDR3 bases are TGCGCCAGCAGCCCGGAAGTAACGGGAGGGTCGGAGACCCAGTACTTC. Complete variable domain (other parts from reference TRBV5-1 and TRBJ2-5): KAGVTQTPRYLIKTRGQQVTLSCSPISGHRSVSWYQQTPGQGLQFLFEYFSETQRNKGNFPGRFSGRQFSNSRSEMNVSTLELGDSALYLCASSPEVTGGSETQYFGPGTRLLVL.

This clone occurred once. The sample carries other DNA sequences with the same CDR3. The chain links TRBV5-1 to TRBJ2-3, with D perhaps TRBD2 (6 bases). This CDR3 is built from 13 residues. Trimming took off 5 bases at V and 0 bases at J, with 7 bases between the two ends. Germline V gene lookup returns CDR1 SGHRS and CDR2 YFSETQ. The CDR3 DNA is TGCGCCAGCAGTGGGGGGAGCACAGATACGCAGTATTTT. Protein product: CASSGGSTDTQYF.

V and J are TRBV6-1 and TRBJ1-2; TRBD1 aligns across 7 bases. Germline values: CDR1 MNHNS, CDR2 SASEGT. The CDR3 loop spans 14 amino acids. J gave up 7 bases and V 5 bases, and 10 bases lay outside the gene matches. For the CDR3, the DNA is TGTGCCAGCAGTTATGGAGGGGGCCCTAGTGGCTACACCTTC. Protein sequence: CASSYGGGPSGYTF.

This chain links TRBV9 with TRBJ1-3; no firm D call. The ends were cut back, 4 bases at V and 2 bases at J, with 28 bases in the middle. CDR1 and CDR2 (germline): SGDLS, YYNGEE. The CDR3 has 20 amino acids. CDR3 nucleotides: TGTGCCAGCAGCAAAAAAACCTCGATGGACGGTGGATTTACTGGAAACACCATATATTTT. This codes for CASSKKTSMDGGFTGNTIYF. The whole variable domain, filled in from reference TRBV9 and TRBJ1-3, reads DSGVTQTPKHLITATGQRVTLRCSPRSGDLSVYWYQQSLDQGLQFLIQYYNGEERAKGNILERFSAQQFPDLHSELNLSSLELGDSALYFCASSKKTSMDGGFTGNTIYFGEGSWLTVV.